This T cell receptor beta chain was retrieved from a study of T cell repertoires in cytomegalovirus infection. In this sample, this clonotype turned up a few times. TCRdb independently ran MiXCR on the reads; one entry per CDR3 protein. In the table there are around 240,000 distinct CDR3 sequences, approximately 22% of which are singletons. CDR1 is MNHEY, CDR2 SVGAGI, per germline. The V end was cut by 2 bases, the J end by 0 bases, with 8 bases between. The CDR3 runs 15 residues. The gene calls are TRBV6-5 and TRBJ2-1; D ambiguous. The sequence was collected from a human donor in good health (CMV status not recorded). Some clones in this sample may be carry-over from other donors' samples. Sequencing was carried out using CD8+ T cells from PBMCs. In DNA form, the CDR3 reads TGTGCCAGCAGTTACGAGTTCCGCTCCTACAATGAGCAGTTCTTC. Translating it yields CASSYEFRSYNEQFF.